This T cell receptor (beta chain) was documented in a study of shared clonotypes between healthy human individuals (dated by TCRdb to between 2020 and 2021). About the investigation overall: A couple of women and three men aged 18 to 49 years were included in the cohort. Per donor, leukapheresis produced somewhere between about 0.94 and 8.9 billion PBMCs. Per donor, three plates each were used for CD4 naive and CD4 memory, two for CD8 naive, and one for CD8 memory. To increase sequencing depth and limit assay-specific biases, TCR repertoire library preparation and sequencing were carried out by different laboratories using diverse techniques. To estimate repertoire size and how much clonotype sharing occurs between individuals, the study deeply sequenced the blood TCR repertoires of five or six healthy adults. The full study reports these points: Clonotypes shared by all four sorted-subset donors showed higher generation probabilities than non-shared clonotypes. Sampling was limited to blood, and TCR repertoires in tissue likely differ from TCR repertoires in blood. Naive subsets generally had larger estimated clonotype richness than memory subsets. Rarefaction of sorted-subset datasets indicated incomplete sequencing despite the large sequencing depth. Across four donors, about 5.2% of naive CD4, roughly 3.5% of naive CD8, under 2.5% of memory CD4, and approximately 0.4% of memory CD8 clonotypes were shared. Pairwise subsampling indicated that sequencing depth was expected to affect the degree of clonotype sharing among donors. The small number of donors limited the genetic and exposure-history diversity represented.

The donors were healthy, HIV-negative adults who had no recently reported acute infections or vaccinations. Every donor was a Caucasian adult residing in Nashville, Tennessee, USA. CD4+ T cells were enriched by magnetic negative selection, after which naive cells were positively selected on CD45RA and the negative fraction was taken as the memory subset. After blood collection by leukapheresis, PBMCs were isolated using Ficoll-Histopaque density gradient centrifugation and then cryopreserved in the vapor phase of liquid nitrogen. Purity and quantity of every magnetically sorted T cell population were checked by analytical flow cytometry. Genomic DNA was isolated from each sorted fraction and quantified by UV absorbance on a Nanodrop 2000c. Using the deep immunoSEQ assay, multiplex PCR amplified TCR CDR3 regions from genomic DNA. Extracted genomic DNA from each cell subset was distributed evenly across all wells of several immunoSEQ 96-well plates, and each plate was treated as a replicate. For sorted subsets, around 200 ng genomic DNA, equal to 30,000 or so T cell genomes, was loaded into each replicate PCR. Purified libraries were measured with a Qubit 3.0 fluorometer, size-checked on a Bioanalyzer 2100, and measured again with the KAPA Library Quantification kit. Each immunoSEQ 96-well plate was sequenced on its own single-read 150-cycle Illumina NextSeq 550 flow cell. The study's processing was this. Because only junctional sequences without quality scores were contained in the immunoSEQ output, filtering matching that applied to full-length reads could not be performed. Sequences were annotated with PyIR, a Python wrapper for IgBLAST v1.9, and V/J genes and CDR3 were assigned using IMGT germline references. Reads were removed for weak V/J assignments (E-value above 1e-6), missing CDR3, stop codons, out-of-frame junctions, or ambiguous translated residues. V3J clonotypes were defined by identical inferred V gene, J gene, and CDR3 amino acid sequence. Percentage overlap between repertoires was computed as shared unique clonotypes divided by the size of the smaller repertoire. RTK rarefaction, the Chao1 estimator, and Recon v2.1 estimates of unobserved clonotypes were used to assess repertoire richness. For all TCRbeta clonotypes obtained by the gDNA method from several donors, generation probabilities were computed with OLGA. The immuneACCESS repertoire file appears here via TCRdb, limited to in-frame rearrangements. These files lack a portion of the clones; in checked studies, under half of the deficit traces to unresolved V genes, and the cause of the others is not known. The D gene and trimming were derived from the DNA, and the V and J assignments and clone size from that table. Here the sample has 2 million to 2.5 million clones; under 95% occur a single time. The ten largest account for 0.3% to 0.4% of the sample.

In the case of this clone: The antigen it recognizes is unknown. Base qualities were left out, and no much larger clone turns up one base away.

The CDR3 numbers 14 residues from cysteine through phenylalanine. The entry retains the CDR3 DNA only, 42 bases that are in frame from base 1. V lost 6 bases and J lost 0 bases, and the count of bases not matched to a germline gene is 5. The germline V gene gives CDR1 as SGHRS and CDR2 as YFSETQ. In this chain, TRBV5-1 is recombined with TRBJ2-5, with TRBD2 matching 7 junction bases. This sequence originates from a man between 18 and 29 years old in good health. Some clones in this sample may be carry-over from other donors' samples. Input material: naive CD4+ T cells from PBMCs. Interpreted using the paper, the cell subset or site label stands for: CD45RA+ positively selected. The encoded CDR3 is CASKPRGDQETQYF. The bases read TGCGCCAGCAAGCCCCGGGGGGACCAAGAGACCCAGTACTTC.